This TCR beta chain was obtained from a study of T-cell memory formation after mild COVID-19 (dated by TCRdb to 2020 to 2023). Concerning the study at large: TCR sequence clusters from the two donors were largely donor specific. Longitudinal TCRalpha and TCRbeta repertoire sequencing tracked T-cell clones expanding and contracting after mild COVID-19 in two donors. The cohort was made up of two young adult volunteers, one female and one male, who were previously healthy. Overall results and qualifications from the work: The study included only a couple of mild cases, and larger cohorts that include severe cases with pre-infection samples were judged to be necessary. Contracting CD4+ clones turned up mainly in the CM and EM memory subsets, whereas EMRA was where CD8+ clones were enriched. Clones that contracted from day 15 to 85 showed balanced CD4/CD8 phenotypes, whereas a second wave of clones that expanded from day 15 to 37 leaned towards CD4+. The second-wave clones that peaked on day 37 were not confirmed to be SARS-CoV-2 specific. The detection of some responding clones in pre-infection memory suggests that pre-existing cross-reactive memory T cells joined the SARS-CoV-2 response.

The germline V gene (reference sequence) specifies LNHNV as CDR1 and YYDKDF as CDR2. There are 13 amino acids in the CDR3, from cysteine to phenylalanine inclusive. Only the CDR3 DNA is retained, 39 bases long and in frame from the first base. The junction shows trimming of 5 bases on V and 5 bases on J, plus 12 bases between the germline ends. This clonotype was seen a handful of times. It lacks a known antigen. No base quality values were provided; no much bigger clone lies one nucleotide off. Ficoll-Paque density gradient centrifugation was the method used to isolate PBMCs. The sequencer was an Illumina NovaSeq 6000. TCRalpha and TCRbeta cDNA libraries were built by 5'RACE with constant-segment primers, adding sample barcodes and unique molecular identifiers. RNA was extracted from every sample with Trizol reagent. The libraries were amplified in two PCR steps, and the second step added a second sample barcode and Illumina TruSeq adapters. Sequencing of the libraries was done on an Illumina NovaSeq, producing 2 x 150 bp paired-end reads. Concerning the study's data processing: Reads were demultiplexed and collapsed into UMI-guided consensus sequences with migec v1.2.7. Using mixcr v2.1.11, UMI consensuses were aligned to TRA and TRB V and J templates and then assembled into clonotypes. A clonotype was counted as expanded or contracted only if both edgeR and NoisET called the change significant, with noise models trained on biological replicates. edgeR calls used a false discovery rate-adjusted p below 0.01 and a log2 fold-change threshold of 1. As an exploratory analysis of dynamics, PCA with hierarchical clustering was applied to max-normalized trajectories of the 1000 most abundant clonotypes. Separately sequenced CD4+ and CD8+ repertoires were used to assign the CD4 or CD8 phenotype of responding clones. The public reads were reanalyzed by TCRdb: fastp trimming at Q25, MiXCR alignment, in-frame beta chains only. Under each unique CDR3 protein, matching rows form one entry showing the most common genes and DNA. The V and J calls reflect TCRdb's pipeline rather than the authors' work. A total of hundreds of thousands of distinct CDR3 sequences appear in this sample, 18% of them only once. Clones ranked in the top ten supply about 11% of the sample.

The sequence is built from TRBV15 and TRBJ2-5, with no reliable assignment of the D segment. The source of this sequence is an adult woman who had mild COVID-19 (a few samples of this study predate the infection). The sample titles of this study are shuffled in the database, so cell type and time point are left out; the donor was told from shared clones. Sequencing was carried out using PBMCs or a T cell subset sorted from them (not recorded which). The CDR3 protein: CATSGGVAETQYF. The DNA sequence is TGTGCCACCAGCGGTGGGGTCGCCGAGACCCAGTACTTC.